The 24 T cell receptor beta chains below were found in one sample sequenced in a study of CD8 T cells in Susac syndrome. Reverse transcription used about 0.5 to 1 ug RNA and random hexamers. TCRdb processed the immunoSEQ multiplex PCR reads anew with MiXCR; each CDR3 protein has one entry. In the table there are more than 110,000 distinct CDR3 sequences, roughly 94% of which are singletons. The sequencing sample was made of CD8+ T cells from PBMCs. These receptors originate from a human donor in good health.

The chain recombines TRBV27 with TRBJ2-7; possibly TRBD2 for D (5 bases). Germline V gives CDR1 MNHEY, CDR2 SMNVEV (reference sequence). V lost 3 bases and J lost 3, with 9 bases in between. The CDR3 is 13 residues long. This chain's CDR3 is CASSFRGNYEQYF. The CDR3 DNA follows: TGTGCCAGCAGTTTTAGAGGGAACTACGAGCAGTACTTC.

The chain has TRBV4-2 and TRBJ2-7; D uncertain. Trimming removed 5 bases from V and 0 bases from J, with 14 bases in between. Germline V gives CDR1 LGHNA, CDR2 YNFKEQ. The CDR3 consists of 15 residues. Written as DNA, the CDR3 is TGTGCCAGCAGCTTACTGACAAGGAGCTCCTACGAGCAGTACTTC. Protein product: CASSLLTRSSYEQYF.

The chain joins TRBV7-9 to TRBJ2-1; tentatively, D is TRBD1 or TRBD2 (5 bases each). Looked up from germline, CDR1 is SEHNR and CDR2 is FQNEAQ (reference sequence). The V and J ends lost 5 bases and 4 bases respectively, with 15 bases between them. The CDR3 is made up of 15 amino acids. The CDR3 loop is CASSQPGRYYNEQFF. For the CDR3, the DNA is TGTGCCAGCAGCCAGCCGGGACGGTATTACAATGAGCAGTTCTTC.

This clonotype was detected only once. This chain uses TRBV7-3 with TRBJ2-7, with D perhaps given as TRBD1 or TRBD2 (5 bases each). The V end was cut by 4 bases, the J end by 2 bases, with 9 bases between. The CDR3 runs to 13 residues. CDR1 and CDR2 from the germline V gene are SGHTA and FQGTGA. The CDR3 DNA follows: TGTGCCAGCAGCTCGGGACCAACCTACGAGCAGTACTTC. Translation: CASSSGPTYEQYF. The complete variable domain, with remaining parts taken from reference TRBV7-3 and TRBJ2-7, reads GAGVSQTPSNKVTEKGKYVELRCDPISGHTALYWYRQSLGQGPEFLIYFQGTGAADDSGLPNDRFFAVRPEGSVSTLKIQRTERGDSAVYLCASSSGPTYEQYFGPGTRLTVT.

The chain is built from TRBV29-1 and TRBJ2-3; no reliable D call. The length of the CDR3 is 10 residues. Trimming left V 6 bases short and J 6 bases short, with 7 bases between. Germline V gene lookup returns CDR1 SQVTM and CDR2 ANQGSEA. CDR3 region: CSVVSDTQYF. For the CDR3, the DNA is TGCAGCGTAGTATCTGATACGCAGTATTTT.

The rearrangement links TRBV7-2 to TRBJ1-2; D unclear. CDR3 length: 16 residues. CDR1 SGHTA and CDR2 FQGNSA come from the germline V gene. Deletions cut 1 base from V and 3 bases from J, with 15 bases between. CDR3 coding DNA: TGTGCCAGCAGCTTAGATCCGGGCCCTGGGTACTATGGCTACACCTTC. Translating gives CASSLDPGPGYYGYTF.

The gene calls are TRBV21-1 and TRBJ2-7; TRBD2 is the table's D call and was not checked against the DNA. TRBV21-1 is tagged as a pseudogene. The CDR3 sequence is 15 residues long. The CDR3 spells CASSKPAGGPYEQYF. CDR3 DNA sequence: TGTGCCAGCAGCAAACCGGCGGGGGGACCCTACGAGCAGTACTTC.

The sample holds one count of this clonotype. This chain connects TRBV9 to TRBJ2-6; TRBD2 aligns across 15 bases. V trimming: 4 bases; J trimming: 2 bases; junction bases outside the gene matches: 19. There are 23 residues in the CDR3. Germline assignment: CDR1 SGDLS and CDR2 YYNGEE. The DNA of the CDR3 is TGTGCCAGCAGCTCGTCGTCCGGGACTAGCGGGAGGTTTTTCGGGACTGGGGCCAACGTCCTGACTTTC. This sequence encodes CASSSSSGTSGRFFGTGANVLTF.

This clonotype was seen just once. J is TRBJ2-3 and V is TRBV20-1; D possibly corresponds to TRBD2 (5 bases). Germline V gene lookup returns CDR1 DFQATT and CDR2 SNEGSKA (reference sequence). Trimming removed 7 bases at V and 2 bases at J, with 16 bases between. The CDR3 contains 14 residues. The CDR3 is CSVTGYTITDTQYF. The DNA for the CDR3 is TGCAGTGTCACGGGGTACACCATCACAGATACGCAGTATTTT.

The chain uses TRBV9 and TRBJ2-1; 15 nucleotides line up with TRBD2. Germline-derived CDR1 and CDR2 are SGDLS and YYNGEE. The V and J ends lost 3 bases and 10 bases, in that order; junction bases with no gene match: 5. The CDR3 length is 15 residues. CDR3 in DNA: TGTGCCAGCAGCGCGGGACTAGCGGGAGGCCTGGAGCAGTTCTTC. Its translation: CASSAGLAGGLEQFF.

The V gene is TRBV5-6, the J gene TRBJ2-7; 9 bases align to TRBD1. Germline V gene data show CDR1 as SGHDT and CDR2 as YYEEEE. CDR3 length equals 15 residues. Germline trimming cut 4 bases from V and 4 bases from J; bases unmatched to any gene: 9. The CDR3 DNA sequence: TGTGCCAGCAGCGCGCCGGGACAGGGTCCTTACGAGCAGTACTTC. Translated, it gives CASSAPGQGPYEQYF.

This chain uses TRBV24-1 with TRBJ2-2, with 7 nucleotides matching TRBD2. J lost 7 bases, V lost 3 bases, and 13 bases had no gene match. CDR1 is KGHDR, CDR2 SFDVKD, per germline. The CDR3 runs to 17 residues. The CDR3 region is CATSDLSGTDADGELFF. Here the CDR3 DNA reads TGTGCCACCAGTGATCTCAGCGGGACCGACGCCGACGGGGAGCTGTTTTTT.

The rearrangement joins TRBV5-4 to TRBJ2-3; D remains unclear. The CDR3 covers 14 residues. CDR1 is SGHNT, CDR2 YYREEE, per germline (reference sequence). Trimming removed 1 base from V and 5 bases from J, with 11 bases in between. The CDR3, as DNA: TGTGCCAGCAGCTTGACGAACTCTAGAGATACGCAGTATTTT. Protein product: CASSLTNSRDTQYF.

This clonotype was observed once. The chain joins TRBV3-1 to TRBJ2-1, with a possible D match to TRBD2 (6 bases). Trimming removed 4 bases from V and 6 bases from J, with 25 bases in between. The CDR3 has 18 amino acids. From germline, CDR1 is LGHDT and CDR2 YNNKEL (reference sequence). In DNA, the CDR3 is TGTGCCAGCAGCCTAAGTGGGGTAAGACGGCTAGCGAGCAATGAGCAGTTCTTC. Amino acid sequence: CASSLSGVRRLASNEQFF.

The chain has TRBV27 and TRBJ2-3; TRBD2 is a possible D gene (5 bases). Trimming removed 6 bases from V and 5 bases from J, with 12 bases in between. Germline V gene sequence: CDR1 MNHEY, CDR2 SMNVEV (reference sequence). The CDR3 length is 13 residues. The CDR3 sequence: CASSFPRGDTQYF. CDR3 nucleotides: TGTGCCAGCAGCTTCCCCCGGGGAGATACGCAGTATTTT.

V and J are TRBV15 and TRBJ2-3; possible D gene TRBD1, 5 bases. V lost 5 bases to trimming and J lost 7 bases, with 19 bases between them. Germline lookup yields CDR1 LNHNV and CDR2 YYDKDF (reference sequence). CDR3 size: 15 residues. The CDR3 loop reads CATSLVQGNPHTQYF. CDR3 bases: TGTGCCACCAGCCTCGTCCAGGGTAATCCCCATACGCAGTATTTT.

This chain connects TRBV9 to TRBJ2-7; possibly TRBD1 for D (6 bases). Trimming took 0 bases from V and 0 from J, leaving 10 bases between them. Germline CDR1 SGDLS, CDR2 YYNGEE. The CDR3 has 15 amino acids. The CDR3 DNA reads TGTGCCAGCAGCGTAGGGACAGCAAACTCCTACGAGCAGTACTTC. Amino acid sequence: CASSVGTANSYEQYF.

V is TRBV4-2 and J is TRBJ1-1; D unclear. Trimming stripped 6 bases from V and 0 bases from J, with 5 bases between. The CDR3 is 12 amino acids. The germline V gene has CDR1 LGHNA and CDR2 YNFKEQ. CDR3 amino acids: CASRKMNTEAFF. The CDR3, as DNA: TGTGCCAGCAGAAAAATGAACACTGAAGCTTTCTTT.

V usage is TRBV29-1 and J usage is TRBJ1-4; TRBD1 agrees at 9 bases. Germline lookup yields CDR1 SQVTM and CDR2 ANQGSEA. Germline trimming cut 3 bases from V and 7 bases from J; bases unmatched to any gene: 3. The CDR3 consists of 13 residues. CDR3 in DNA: TGCAGCGTTGAGGACAGGGGTTTTGAAAAACTGTTTTTT. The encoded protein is CSVEDRGFEKLFF.

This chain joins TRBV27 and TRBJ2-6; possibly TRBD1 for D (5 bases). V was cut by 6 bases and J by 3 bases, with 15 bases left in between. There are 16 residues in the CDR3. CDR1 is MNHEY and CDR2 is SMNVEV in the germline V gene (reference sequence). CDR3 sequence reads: CASRDTSSGGANVLTF. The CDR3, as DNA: TGTGCCAGCAGGGACACCTCCTCTGGTGGGGCCAACGTCCTGACTTTC.

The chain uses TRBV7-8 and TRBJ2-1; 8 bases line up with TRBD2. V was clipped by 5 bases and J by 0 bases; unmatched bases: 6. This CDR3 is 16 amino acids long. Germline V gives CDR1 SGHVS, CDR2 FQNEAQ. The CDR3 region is CASSRSGEYSYNEQFF. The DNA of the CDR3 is TGTGCCAGCAGCCGTAGCGGGGAGTACTCCTACAATGAGCAGTTCTTC.

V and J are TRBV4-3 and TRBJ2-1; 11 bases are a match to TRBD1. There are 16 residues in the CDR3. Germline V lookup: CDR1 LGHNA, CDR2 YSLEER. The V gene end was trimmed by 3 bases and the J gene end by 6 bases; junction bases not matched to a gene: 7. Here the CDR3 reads CASSQSRDRGSNEQFF. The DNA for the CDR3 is TGCGCCAGCAGCCAGAGCCGGGACAGGGGGTCCAATGAGCAGTTCTTC.

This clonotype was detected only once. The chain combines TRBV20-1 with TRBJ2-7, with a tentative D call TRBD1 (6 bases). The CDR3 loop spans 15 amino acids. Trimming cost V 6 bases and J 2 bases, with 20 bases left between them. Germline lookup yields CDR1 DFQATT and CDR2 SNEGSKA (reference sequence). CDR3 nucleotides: TGCAGTGCGCACAACCCAGGGGACGATACCTACGAGCAGTACTTC. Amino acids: CSAHNPGDDTYEQYF.

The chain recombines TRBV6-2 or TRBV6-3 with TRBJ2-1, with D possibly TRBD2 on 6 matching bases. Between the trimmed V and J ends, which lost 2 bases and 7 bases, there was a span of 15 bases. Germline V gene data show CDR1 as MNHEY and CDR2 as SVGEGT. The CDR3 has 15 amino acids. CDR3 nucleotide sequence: TGTGCCAGCAGTTACAGACGGGAGCGAGAGAATGAGCAGTTCTTC. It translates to CASSYRRERENEQFF.